This record concerns one T cell receptor (beta chain) sequence. In germline, CDR1 is SGHTA, CDR2 FQGNSA. Trimming at V came to 2 bases and at J to 6 bases, leaving 7 bases not matched to a gene. This CDR3 has 15 amino acids. Samples of blood were obtained at baseline, on cycle 4 day 1, and on cycle 7 day 1. Generated by immunoSEQ multiplex PCR, the TCRdb table keeps only in-frame clones and is missing some. Among roughly 60,000 clones listed, 91% were seen once. The data originate from a study of OX40 agonist ivuxolimab in advanced cancers. V and J are TRBV7-2 and TRBJ1-1, with 9 bases lining up with TRBD1. The sequencing used CD4+ or CD8+ T cells sorted from blood, collected in a trial of the OX40 agonist ivuxolimab. The sequence came from an adult with an advanced solid tumor such as melanoma, head and neck, liver or kidney cancer. The CDR3 DNA reads as TGTGCCAGCAGCTTAACCGGGACAGGGAATGCTGAAGCTTTCTTT. Translating gives CASSLTGTGNAEAFF.